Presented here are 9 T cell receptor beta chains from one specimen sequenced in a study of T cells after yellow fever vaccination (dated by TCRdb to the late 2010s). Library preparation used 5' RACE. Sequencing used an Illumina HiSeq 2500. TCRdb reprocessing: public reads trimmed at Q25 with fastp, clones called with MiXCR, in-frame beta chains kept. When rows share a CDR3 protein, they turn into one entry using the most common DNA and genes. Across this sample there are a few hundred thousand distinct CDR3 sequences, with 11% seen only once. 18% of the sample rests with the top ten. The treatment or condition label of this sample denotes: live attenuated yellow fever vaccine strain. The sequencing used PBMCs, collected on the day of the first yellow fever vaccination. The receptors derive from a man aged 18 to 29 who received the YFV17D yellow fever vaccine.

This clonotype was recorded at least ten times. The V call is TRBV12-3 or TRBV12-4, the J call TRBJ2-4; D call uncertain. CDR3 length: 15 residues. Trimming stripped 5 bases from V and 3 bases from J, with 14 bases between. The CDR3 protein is CASSRTSGGKNIQYF. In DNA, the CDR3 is TGTGCCAGCAGTCGGACCTCCGGCGGCAAAAACATTCAGTACTTC.

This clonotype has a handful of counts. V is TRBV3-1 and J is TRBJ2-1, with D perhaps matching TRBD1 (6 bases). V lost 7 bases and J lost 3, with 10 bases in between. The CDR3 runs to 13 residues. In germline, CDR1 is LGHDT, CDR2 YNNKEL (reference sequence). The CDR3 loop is CASTGQNYNEQFF. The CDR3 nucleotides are TGTGCCAGCACTGGACAGAACTACAATGAGCAGTTCTTC.

CDR3 protein: CASSQWRVSPADTQYF. The CDR3 bases are TGTGCCAGCAGCCAATGGAGAGTGAGCCCCGCAGATACGCAGTATTTT. The rearrangement links TRBV3-1 to TRBJ2-3; D call uncertain. Deletions cut 2 bases from V and 4 bases from J, with 16 bases between. CDR3 size: 16 residues. Looked up from germline, CDR1 is LGHDT and CDR2 is YNNKEL (reference sequence).

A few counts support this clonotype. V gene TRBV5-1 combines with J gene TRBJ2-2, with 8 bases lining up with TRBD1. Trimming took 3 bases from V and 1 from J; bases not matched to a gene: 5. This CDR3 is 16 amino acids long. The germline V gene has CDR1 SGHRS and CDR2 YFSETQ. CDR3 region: CASSYLTGVNTGELFF. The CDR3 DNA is TGCGCCAGCAGCTATCTGACAGGGGTGAACACCGGGGAGCTGTTTTTT.

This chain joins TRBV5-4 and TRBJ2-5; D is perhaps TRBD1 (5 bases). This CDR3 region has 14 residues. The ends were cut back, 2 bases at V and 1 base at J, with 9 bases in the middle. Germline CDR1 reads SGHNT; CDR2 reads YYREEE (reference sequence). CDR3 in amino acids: CASSFQGSQETQYF. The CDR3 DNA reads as TGTGCCAGCAGCTTTCAGGGCAGCCAAGAGACCCAGTACTTC. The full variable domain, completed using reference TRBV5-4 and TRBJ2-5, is ETGVTQSPTHLIKTRGQQVTLRCSSQSGHNTVSWYQQALGQGPQFIFQYYREEENGRGNFPPRFSGLQFPNYSSELNVNALELDDSALYLCASSFQGSQETQYFGPGTRLLVL.

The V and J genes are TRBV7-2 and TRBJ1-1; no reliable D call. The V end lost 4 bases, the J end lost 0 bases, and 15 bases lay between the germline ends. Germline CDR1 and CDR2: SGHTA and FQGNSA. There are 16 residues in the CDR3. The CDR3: CASSSLSRIMNTEAFF. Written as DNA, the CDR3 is TGTGCCAGCAGCTCACTGAGCCGGATAATGAACACTGAAGCTTTCTTT.

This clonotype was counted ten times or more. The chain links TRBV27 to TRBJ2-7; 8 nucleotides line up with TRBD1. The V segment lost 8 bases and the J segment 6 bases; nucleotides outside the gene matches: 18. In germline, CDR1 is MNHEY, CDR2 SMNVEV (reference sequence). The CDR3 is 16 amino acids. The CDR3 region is CASLREPGQEPSEQYV. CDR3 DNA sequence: TGTGCCAGCCTGAGAGAACCGGGACAGGAGCCCTCCGAGCAGTACGTC.

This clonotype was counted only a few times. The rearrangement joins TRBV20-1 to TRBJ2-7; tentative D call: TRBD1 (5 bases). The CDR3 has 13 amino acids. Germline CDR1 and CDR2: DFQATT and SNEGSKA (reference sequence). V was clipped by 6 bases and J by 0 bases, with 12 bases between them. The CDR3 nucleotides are TGCAGTGCCGACAGCGTCGCCTCCTACGAGCAGTACTTC. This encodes CSADSVASYEQYF.

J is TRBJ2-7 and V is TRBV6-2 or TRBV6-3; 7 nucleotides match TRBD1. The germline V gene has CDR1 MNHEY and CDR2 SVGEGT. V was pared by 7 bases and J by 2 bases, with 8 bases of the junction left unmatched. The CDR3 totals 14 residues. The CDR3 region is CASTRTGETYEQYV. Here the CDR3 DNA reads TGTGCCAGCACTAGAACAGGGGAAACCTACGAGCAGTACGTC.